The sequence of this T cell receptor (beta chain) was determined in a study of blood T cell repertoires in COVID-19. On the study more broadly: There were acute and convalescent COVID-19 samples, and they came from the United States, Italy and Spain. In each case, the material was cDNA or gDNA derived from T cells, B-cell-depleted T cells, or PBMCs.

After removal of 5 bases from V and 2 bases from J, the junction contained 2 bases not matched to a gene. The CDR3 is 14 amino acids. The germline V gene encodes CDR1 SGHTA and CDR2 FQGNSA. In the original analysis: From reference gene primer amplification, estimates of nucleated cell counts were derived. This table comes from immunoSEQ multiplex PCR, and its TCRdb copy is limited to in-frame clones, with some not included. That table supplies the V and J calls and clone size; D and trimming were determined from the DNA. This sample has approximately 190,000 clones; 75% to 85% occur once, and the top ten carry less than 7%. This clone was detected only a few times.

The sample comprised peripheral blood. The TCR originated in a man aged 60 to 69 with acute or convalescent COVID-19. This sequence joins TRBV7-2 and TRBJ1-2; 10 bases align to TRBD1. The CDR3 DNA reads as TGTGCCAGCAGCACGGGACAGGGGAACTATGGCTACACCTTC. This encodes CASSTGQGNYGYTF.